This T cell receptor beta chain was retrieved from a study of T cells in Graves' hyperthyroidism and ophthalmopathy. Findings and caveats of the study: Ophthalmopathy was separated from stable hyperthyroidism by a 13 V-J model.

Blood was obtained at the first hyperthyroidism diagnosis, which preceded any ophthalmopathy symptoms. The table lists this clonotype with many counts. Its antigen is currently unknown. Amplification of TCR beta CDR3 regions used RNA as the template. The TCR CDR3 was amplified in a first-round RT-PCR using the HTBI primer set. TCRdb reprocessed the multiplex PCR reads via MiXCR and lists one record per CDR3 protein. The sample has about 580,000 distinct CDR3 sequences; 14% are singletons. With V trimmed by 0 bases and J by 6 bases, 3 bases remained unmatched. CDR1 SGDLS and CDR2 YYNGEE come from the germline V gene. This CDR3 spans 14 amino acids.

The clonotype was recovered from a woman aged 30 to 39 with Graves' hyperthyroidism that later progressed to Graves' ophthalmopathy. Sequences were obtained from blood. The J gene is TRBJ2-1, the V gene TRBV9; 7 bases fit TRBD2. DNA for the CDR3: TGTGCCAGCAGCGTAGTTCCTAGCGGCAATGAGCAGTTCTTC. Protein sequence: CASSVVPSGNEQFF.